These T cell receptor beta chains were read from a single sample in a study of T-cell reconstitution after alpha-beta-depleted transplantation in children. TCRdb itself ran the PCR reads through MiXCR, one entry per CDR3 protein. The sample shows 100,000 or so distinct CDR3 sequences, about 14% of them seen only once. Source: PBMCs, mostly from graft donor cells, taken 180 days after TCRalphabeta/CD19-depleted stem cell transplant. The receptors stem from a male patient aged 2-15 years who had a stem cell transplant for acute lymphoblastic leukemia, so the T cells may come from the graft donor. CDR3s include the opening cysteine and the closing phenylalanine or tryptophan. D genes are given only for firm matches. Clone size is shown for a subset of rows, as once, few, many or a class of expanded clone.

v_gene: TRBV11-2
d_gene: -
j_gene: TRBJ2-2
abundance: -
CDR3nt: TGTGCCAGCAGCTCCCCCTCGAGGAGTTGGGGTTTGAACACCGGGGAGCTGTTTTTT
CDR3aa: CASSSPSRSWGLNTGELFF

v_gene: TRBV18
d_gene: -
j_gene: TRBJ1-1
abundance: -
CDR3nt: TGTGCCAGCTCACCACAGGGGAGTACTGAAGCTTTCTTT
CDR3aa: CASSPQGSTEAFF

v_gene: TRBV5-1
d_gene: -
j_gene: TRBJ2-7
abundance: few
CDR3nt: TGCGCCAGCAGCTTGGAGGACAGCCCCTGGTACGAGCAGTACTTC
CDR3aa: CASSLEDSPWYEQYF

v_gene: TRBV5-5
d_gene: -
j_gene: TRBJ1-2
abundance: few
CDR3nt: TGTGCCAGCAACTCGGGAGGGACTGATAGTGGCTACACCTTC
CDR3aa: CASNSGGTDSGYTF

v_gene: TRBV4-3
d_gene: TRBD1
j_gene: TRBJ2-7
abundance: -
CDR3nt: TGCGCCAGCAGCCCGTCTCCAAGACAGGGGATATCCTACGAGCAGTACTTC
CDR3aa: CASSPSPRQGISYEQYF

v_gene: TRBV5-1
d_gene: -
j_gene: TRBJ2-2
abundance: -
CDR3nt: TGCGCCAGCAGCCTCCGGACAGACTACACCGGGGAGCTGTTTTTT
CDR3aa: CASSLRTDYTGELFF

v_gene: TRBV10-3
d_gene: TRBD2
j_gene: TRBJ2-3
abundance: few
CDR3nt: TGTGCCATCAGCGCCGGGACTAGCGGGGGGGCCGCGCAGTATTTT
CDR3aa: CAISAGTSGGAAQYF

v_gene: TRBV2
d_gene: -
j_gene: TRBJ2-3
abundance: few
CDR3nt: TGTGCCAGCAAAACGAGCGGAATGGATACGCAGTATTTT
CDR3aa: CASKTSGMDTQYF

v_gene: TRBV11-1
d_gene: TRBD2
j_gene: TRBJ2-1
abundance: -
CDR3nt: TGTGCCAGCAGCCGTAGCGGGCTAAACTCCTACAATGAGCAGTTCTTC
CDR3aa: CASSRSGLNSYNEQFF

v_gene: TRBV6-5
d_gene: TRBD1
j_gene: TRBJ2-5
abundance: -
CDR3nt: TGTGCCAGCAGTTACCGGGACAGGGGAGAGACCCAGTACTTC
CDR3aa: CASSYRDRGETQYF

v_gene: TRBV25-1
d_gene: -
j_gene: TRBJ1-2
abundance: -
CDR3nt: TGTGCCAGCAGTGAGTCGGGGCGATCGAACTATGGCTACACCTTC
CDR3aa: CASSESGRSNYGYTF

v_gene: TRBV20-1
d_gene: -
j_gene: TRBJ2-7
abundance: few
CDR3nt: TGCAGTGCTAAACGGATTTCCTACGAGCAGTACTTC
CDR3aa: CSAKRISYEQYF

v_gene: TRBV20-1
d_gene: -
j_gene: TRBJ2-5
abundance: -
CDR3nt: TGCAGTGCCCCGAGGGGGAGGGTACAAGAGACCCAGTACTTC
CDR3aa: CSAPRGRVQETQYF

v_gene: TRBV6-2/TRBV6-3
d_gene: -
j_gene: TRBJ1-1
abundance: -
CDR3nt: TGTGCCAGCAGCCCCGGTGGAAGGCTGAACACTGAAGCTTTCTTT
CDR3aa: CASSPGGRLNTEAFF

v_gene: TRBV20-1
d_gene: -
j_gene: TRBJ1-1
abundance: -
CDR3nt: TGCAGTGCTAGTCCCATTGAGTCCGTCACCCTGTTTAGCACTGAAGCTTTCTTT
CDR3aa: CSASPIESVTLFSTEAFF